The 14 T cell receptor beta chains in this list originate from one sample, sequenced in a study of blood T cell repertoires in COVID-19. This table comes from immunoSEQ multiplex PCR, and its TCRdb copy is limited to in-frame clones, with some not included. This table holds about 50,000 clones, roughly 84% found once. Sequences were obtained from peripheral blood. The source of these receptors is a man aged 45-65 years with active COVID-19.

This clone was detected only once. V is TRBV5-1 and J is TRBJ2-5, with D tentatively TRBD1 (5 bases). CDR3 length: 15 amino acids. Trimming removed 0 bases from V and 5 bases from J, with 14 bases in between. From germline, CDR1 is SGHRS and CDR2 YFSETQ. CDR3 in amino acids: CASSLALLGQETQYF. In DNA, the CDR3 is TGCGCCAGCAGCTTGGCCCTCCTGGGGCAGGAGACCCAGTACTTC.

The rearrangement joins TRBV27 to TRBJ2-7; the D gene is possibly TRBD2 (6 bases). Between the trimmed V and J ends, which lost 8 bases and 5 bases, there was a span of 22 bases. Germline CDR1 MNHEY, CDR2 SMNVEV (reference sequence). This CDR3 spans 15 amino acids. In DNA, the CDR3 is TGTGCCAGCCGGGCGTGGTCTCCGGGAGAAAACGAGCAGTACTTC. Amino acid sequence: CASRAWSPGENEQYF.

The rearrangement uses TRBV28 and TRBJ2-3; 9 bases match TRBD1. There are 19 residues in the CDR3. The J segment lost 2 bases and the V segment lost 2 bases, leaving 14 bases of the junction unmatched. The germline V gene encodes CDR1 MDHEN and CDR2 SYDVKM. The CDR3 bases are TGTGCCAGCAGTTTACCTTTTGGCAACAGGGGGCGCTTCACAGATACGCAGTATTTT. Residues: CASSLPFGNRGRFTDTQYF.

The rearrangement links TRBV19 to TRBJ2-3; 8 bases align to TRBD1. Trimming removed 9 bases from V and 5 bases from J; junction bases left unmatched: 10. There are 14 residues in the CDR3. CDR1 is LNHDA and CDR2 is SQIVND in the germline V gene (reference sequence). The CDR3 DNA is TGTGCCAGCCAGGACAGGGAGCGTGAAGATACGCAGTATTTT. Protein sequence: CASQDREREDTQYF. Using reference TRBV19 and TRBJ2-3 for the parts outside the CDR3, the full variable domain is DGGITQSPKYLFRKEGQNVTLSCEQNLNHDAMYWYRQDPGQGLRLIYYSQIVNDFQKGDIAEGYSVSREKKESFPLTVTSAQKNPTAFYLCASQDREREDTQYFGPGTRLTVL.

This rearrangement joins TRBV3-1 (or the pseudogene TRBV3-2) to TRBJ2-5; 7 nucleotides line up with TRBD2. J gave up 5 bases and V 4 bases, and 10 bases lay outside the gene matches. CDR1 is LGHDT and CDR2 is YNNKEL in the germline V gene (reference sequence). This CDR3 spans 15 amino acids. The CDR3 DNA reads TGTGCCAGCAGCCCCTTCTGGGGAGGGCAGGAGACCCAGTACTTC. It translates to CASSPFWGGQETQYF.

The chain uses TRBV11-2 and TRBJ1-2; TRBD1 might be the D (6 bases). This CDR3 has 13 amino acids. Trimming shortened V by 3 bases and J by 4 bases, and 9 bases separated the two germline ends. Germline V gene sequence: CDR1 SGHAT, CDR2 FQNNGV. CDR3 amino acids: CASSLGAVYGYTF. The CDR3 DNA reads TGTGCCAGCAGCTTGGGGGCGGTCTATGGCTACACCTTC. Filled out from reference TRBV11-2 and TRBJ1-2, the complete variable domain reads EAGVAQSPRYKIIEKRQSVAFWCNPISGHATLYWYQQILGQGPKLLIQFQNNGVVDDSQLPKDRFSAERLKGVDSTLKIQPAKLEDSAVYLCASSLGAVYGYTFGSGTRLTVV.

The CDR3 here is CASSTGYEQYF. CDR3 nucleotides: TGTGCCAGCTCTACAGGGTACGAGCAGTACTTC. The genes are TRBV18 and TRBJ2-7; D is perhaps TRBD1 (6 bases). The V gene lost 6 bases and the J gene lost 4 bases, with 7 bases spanning the gap. Germline values: CDR1 KGHSH, CDR2 LQKENI. The CDR3 contains 11 residues.

The rearrangement links TRBV5-4 to TRBJ2-2, with a tentative D call TRBD1 (6 bases). The V and J ends lost 1 base and 0 bases respectively, with 10 bases between them. CDR3 length: 16 amino acids. Germline-derived CDR1 and CDR2 are SGHNT and YYREEE (reference sequence). CDR3 residues: CASSLRTVTNTGELFF. The CDR3 nucleotides read TGTGCCAGCAGCTTGAGGACAGTAACGAACACCGGGGAGCTGTTTTTT.

The chain links TRBV4-2 to TRBJ2-1; tentative D call: TRBD1 (6 bases). The germline V gene encodes CDR1 LGHNA and CDR2 YNFKEQ. Trimming left V 0 bases short and J 7 bases short, with 13 bases between. This CDR3 spans 15 amino acids. CDR3: CASSQDRRTANEQFF. In DNA, the CDR3 is TGTGCCAGCAGCCAAGATCGACGGACAGCGAATGAGCAGTTCTTC.

The V and J genes are TRBV14 and TRBJ2-7; possibly TRBD2 for D (7 bases). Trimming removed 4 bases from V and 2 bases from J, with 18 bases in between. The CDR3 contains 16 residues. Per germline, CDR1 SGHDN and CDR2 FVKESK. The CDR3 here is CASSRGGGNKPYEQYF. The CDR3, as DNA: TGTGCCAGCAGCCGAGGGGGGGGAAATAAACCCTACGAGCAGTACTTC. Full variable domain (remainder filled in from reference TRBV14 and TRBJ2-7): EAGVTQFPSHSVIEKGQTVTLRCDPISGHDNLYWYRRVMGKEIKFLLHFVKESKQDESGMPNNRFLAERTGGTYSTLKVQPAELEDSGVYFCASSRGGGNKPYEQYFGPGTRLTVT.

The CDR3 loop is CASKTPGQGALRTEAFF. CDR3 in DNA: TGTGCCAGTAAGACCCCGGGACAGGGGGCTTTGAGGACTGAAGCTTTCTTT. The V call is TRBV19, the J call TRBJ1-1; 12 positions match TRBD1. Germline V gene data show CDR1 as LNHDA and CDR2 as SQIVND (reference sequence). Germline trimming cut 7 bases from V and 5 bases from J; bases unmatched to any gene: 14. CDR3 length equals 17 residues.

This clone was picked up one time. This sequence joins TRBV20-1 and TRBJ2-1, with 7 bases that match TRBD1. CDR3 size: 11 residues. Germline CDR1 reads DFQATT; CDR2 reads SNEGSKA (reference sequence). J was trimmed by 14 bases and V by 3 bases; bases with no gene match: 7. The chain's CDR3 is CSASGTDVEFF. Written as DNA, the CDR3 is TGCAGTGCTAGTGGGACAGACGTTGAGTTCTTC.

The rearrangement uses TRBV18 and TRBJ1-2; TRBD1 matches 7 bases. The CDR3 is 14 amino acids. V lost 5 bases, J lost 4 bases, and 7 bases stayed unmatched. Germline values: CDR1 KGHSH, CDR2 LQKENI. The CDR3 is CASSTEGAGYGYTF. CDR3 sequence (DNA): TGTGCCAGCTCAACCGAGGGGGCCGGCTATGGCTACACCTTC.

This clone was counted between two and nine times. In DNA, the CDR3 is TGTGCCAGCAGTGAAGGGCCACAGGACGAGCAGTACTTC. Amino acid sequence: CASSEGPQDEQYF. The chain has TRBV2 and TRBJ2-7, with a tentative D call TRBD1 (5 bases). The germline CDR1 and CDR2 sequences are SNHLY and FYNNEI. The CDR3 extends over 13 amino acids. Trimming cost V 1 base and J 5 bases, with 9 bases left between them. The whole variable domain, filled in from reference TRBV2 and TRBJ2-7, reads EPEVTQTPSHQVTQMGQEVILRCVPISNHLYFYWYRQILGQKVEFLVSFYNNEISEKSEIFDDQFSVERPDGSNFTLKIRSTKLEDSAMYFCASSEGPQDEQYFGPGTRLTVT.